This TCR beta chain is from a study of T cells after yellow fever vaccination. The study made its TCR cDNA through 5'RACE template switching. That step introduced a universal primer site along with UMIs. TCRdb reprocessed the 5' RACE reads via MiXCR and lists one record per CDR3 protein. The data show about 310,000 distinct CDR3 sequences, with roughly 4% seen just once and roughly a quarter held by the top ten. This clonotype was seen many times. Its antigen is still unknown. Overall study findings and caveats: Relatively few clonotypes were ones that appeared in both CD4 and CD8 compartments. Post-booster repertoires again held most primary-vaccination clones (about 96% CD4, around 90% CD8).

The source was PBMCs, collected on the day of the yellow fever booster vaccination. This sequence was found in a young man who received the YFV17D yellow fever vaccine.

The CDR3 DNA follows: TGTGCCAGCAGTTACAGGGGGGAGGCCGGGGAGCTGTTTTTT. Protein product: CASSYRGEAGELFF. The chain couples TRBV6-5 to TRBJ2-2, with D possibly being TRBD1 or TRBD2 (6 bases each). The germline V gene has CDR1 MNHEY and CDR2 SVGAGI. The CDR3 extends over 14 amino acids. V shed 2 bases and J shed 6 bases, with 10 bases lying between them.